Listed here is a single TCR beta chain. Its antigen remains unidentified. The length of the CDR3 is 14 residues. Germline V gene sequence: CDR1 MNHNY, CDR2 SVGAGI (reference sequence). The germline V and J ends were trimmed by 5 bases and 6 bases, with 16 bases remaining between them. The sample is drawn from a study of T cell repertoires in cytomegalovirus infection. TCRdb ran MiXCR on the reads and lists one entry per CDR3 protein. Of 650,000 to 850,000 distinct CDR3 sequences listed, 25% to 35% are singletons. This chain connects TRBV6-6 to TRBJ1-2; D is unclear. The sample was cultured CD8+ T cells from PBMCs, taken from culture after CMV antigen stimulation. The receptor was derived from a human donor in good health (CMV status not recorded). Some clones in this sample may be carry-over from other donors' samples. In DNA, the CDR3 is TGTGCCAGCAGTGGAGCAGTGGCCTGGGATGGCTACACCTTC. Its translation is CASSGAVAWDGYTF.